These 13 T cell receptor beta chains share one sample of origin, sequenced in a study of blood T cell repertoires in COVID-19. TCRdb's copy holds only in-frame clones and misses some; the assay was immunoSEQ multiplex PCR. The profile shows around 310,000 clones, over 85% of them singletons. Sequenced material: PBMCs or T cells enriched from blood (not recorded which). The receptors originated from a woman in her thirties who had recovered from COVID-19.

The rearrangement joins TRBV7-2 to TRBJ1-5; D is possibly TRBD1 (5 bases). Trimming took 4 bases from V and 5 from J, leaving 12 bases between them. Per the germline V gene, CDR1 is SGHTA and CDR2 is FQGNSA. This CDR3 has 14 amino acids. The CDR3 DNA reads TGTGCCAGCAGCTCAACCAGGGTCGATCAGCCCCAGCATTTT. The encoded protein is CASSSTRVDQPQHF.

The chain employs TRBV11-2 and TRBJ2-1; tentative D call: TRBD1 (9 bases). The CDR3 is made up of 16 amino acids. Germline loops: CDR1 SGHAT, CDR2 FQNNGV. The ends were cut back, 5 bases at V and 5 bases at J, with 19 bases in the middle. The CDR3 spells CASSPGRGQGHNEQFF. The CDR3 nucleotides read TGTGCCAGCAGCCCCGGGAGGGGACAGGGACACAATGAGCAGTTCTTC.

This chain's CDR3 is CASSQPPGTSATYEQYF. DNA of the CDR3: TGTGCCAGCAGCCAACCGCCAGGGACTAGCGCAACCTACGAGCAGTACTTC. The V call is TRBV2, the J call TRBJ2-7; 10 positions agree with TRBD2. The V segment lost 6 bases and the J segment 2 bases; nucleotides outside the gene matches: 13. From germline, CDR1 is SNHLY and CDR2 FYNNEI. This CDR3 is built from 17 residues.

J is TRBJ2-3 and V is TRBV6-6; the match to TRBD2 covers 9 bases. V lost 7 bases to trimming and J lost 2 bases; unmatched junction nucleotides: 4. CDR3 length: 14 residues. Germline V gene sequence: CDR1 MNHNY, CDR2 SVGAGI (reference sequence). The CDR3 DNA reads TGTGCCAGCAATATAGCGGGAGACACAGATACGCAGTATTTT. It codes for CASNIAGDTDTQYF.

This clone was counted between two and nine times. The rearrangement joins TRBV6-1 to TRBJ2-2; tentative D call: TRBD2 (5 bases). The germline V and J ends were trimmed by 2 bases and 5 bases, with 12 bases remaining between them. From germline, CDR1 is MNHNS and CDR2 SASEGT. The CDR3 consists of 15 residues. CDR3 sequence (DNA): TGTGCCAGCAGTGAATACGGGATTAAGACCGGGGAGCTGTTTTTT. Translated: CASSEYGIKTGELFF.

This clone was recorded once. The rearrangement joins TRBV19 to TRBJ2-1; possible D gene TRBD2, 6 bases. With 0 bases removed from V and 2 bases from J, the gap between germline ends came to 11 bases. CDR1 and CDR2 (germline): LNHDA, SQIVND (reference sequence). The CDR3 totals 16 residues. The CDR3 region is CASSIESGSPYNEQFF. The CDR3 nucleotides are TGTGCCAGTAGTATAGAGAGCGGGTCCCCCTACAATGAGCAGTTCTTC. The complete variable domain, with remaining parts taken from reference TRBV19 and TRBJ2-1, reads DGGITQSPKYLFRKEGQNVTLSCEQNLNHDAMYWYRQDPGQGLRLIYYSQIVNDFQKGDIAEGYSVSREKKESFPLTVTSAQKNPTAFYLCASSIESGSPYNEQFFGPGTRLTVL.

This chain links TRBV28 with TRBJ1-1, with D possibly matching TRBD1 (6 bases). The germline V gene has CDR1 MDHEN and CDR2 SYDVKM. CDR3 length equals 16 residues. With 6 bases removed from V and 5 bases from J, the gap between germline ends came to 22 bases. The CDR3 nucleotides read TGTGCCAGCAGCCTCCAGGGGCGAACTCTAGGGACTGAAGCTTTCTTT. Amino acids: CASSLQGRTLGTEAFF.

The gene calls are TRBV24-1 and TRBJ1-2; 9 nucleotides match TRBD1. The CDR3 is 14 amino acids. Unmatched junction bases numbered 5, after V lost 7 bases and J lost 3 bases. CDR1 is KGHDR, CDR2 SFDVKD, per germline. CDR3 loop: CATSPGQGHYGYTF. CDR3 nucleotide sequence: TGTGCCACCAGCCCGGGACAGGGCCACTATGGCTACACCTTC.

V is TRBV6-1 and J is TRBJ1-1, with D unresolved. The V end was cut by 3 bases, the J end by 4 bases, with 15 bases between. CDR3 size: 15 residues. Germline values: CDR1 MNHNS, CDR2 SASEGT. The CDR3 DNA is TGTGCCAGCAGTGAGACTACGTCTGGGAGCACTGAAGCTTTCTTT. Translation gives CASSETTSGSTEAFF.

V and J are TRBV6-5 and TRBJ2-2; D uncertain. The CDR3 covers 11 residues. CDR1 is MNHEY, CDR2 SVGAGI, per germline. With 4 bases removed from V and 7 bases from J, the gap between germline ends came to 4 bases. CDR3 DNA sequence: TGTGCCAGCAGTTTTAACGGGGAGCTGTTTTTT. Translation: CASSFNGELFF.

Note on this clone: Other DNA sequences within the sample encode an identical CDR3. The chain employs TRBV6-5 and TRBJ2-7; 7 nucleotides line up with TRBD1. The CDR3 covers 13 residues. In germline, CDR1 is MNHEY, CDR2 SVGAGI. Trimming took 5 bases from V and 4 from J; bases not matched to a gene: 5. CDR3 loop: CASSPGQVYEQYF. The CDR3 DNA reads TGTGCCAGCAGTCCTGGACAGGTGTACGAGCAGTACTTC.

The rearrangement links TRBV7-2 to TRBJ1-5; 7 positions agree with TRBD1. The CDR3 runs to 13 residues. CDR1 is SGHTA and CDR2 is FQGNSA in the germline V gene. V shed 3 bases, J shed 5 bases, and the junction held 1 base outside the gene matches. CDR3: CASSFTGDQPQHF. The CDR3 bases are TGTGCCAGCAGCTTTACAGGGGATCAGCCCCAGCATTTT.

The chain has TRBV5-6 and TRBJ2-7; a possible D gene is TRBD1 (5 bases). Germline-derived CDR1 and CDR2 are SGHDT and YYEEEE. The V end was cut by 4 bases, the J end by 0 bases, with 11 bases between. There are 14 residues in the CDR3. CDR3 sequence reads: CASSLDTTSYEQYF. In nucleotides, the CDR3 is TGTGCCAGCAGCCTGGACACAACCTCCTACGAGCAGTACTTC.